This T cell receptor (beta chain) is from a study of T cell repertoires in cytomegalovirus infection. There are 14 residues in the CDR3. Trimming pared 5 bases from V and 3 bases from J, leaving 13 bases between. Per germline, CDR1 MNHEY and CDR2 SMNVEV (reference sequence). TCRdb reprocessed the reads via MiXCR and lists one record per CDR3 protein. Of hundreds of thousands of distinct CDR3 sequences in the sample, roughly 9.3% were seen once. Ten or more counts support this clonotype. The chain carries TRBV27 and TRBJ2-5, with D possibly being TRBD1 (5 bases). The material sequenced was PBMCs. This TCR was recovered from a human donor in good health (CMV status not recorded). Some clones in this sample may be carry-over from other donors' samples. The CDR3 spells CASSGALSKETQYF. In nucleotides, the CDR3 is TGTGCCAGCAGTGGGGCCCTATCTAAAGAGACCCAGTACTTC.